The entry below describes one T cell receptor (beta chain). PCR involved 60 Vbeta and 13 Jbeta primers. The data were produced by immunoSEQ multiplex PCR, yet TCRdb's version contains in-frame clones alone and is incomplete. The table has approximately 73,000 clones, approximately 57% seen once. The data are from a study of cytomegalovirus exposure and HLA in healthy donors. The CDR3 contains 13 residues. With 8 bases clipped from V and 3 bases from J, the junction kept 5 bases outside the gene matches. Germline-derived CDR1 and CDR2 are SGHDT and YYEEEE. The sample consisted of PBMCs. The sequence was collected from a man aged 25 to 40 in good health and CMV-seropositive. The V and J genes are TRBV5-6 and TRBJ2-5, with TRBD2 identical over 9 bases. Written as DNA, the CDR3 is TGTGCCAGTAATAGACTAGCGGAAGAGACCCAGTACTTC. Amino acid sequence: CASNRLAEETQYF.